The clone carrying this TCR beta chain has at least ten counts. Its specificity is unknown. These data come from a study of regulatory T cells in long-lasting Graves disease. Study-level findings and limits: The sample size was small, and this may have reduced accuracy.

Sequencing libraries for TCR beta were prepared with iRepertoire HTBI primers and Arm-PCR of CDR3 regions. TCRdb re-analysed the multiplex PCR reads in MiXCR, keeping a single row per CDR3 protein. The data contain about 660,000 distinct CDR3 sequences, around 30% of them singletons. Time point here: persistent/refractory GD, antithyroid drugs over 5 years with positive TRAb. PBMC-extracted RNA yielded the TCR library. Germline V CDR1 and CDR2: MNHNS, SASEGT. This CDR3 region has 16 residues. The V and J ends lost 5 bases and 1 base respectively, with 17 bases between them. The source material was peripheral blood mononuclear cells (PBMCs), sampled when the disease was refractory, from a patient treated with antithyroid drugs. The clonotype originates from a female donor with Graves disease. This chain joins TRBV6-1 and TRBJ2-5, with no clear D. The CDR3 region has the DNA TGTGCCAGCAGTCCCCAGAGTGAGCTTGGCCAAGAGACCCAGTACTTC. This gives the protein CASSPQSELGQETQYF.